The rows below give T cell receptor beta chains drawn from one sample of a study of cytomegalovirus exposure and HLA in healthy donors. The table came from immunoSEQ multiplex PCR; TCRdb's copy has only in-frame clones and leaves some out. Among approximately 110,000 clones, approximately 15% were seen once, and the ten largest hold 1.9%. Sequencing was carried out using PBMCs. These receptors all stem from a woman under 30 in good health and CMV-seronegative. Each CDR3 is given with its conserved first and last residue. D genes are given only for firm matches. Rows may omit the clone size; those that give it use once, few, many or a size class.

j_gene,abundance,len,v_gene,d_gene,CDR3aa,CDR3nt
TRBJ1-1,few,14,TRBV7-9,.,CATLPGGQNTEAFF,TGTGCCACTCTCCCCGGGGGTCAGAACACTGAAGCTTTCTTT
TRBJ1-1,few,12,TRBV29-1,TRBD1,CSQDRGPTEAFF,TGCAGCCAGGACAGGGGGCCGACTGAAGCTTTCTTT
TRBJ2-1,few,16,TRBV27,TRBD1,CASSLLDRRPYNEQFF,TGTGCCAGCAGTTTATTGGACAGGAGACCCTACAATGAGCAGTTCTTC
TRBJ1-5,.,13,TRBV27,TRBD1,CATSGTGLEPQHF,TGTGCCACATCCGGGACAGGTCTTGAGCCCCAGCATTTT
TRBJ2-7,.,15,TRBV6-1,.,CASTPPAVGTYEQYF,TGTGCCAGCACTCCTCCCGCGGTCGGGACCTACGAGCAGTACTTC
TRBJ2-5,few,18,TRBV9,TRBD2,CASSVGVTSGRVQETQYF,TGTGCCAGCAGCGTAGGAGTGACTAGCGGGAGGGTTCAAGAGACCCAGTACTTC
TRBJ2-3,few,17,TRBV27,.,CASSSRRGAASTDTQYF,TGTGCCAGCAGTTCCCGTCGGGGAGCCGCTAGCACAGATACGCAGTATTTT
TRBJ2-1,.,15,TRBV19,.,CASSIEGITYNEQFF,TGTGCCAGTAGTATTGAGGGCATTACCTACAATGAGCAGTTCTTC
TRBJ2-3,.,14,TRBV18,.,CASSPRTNTDTQYF,TGTGCCAGCTCACCCCGGACTAACACAGATACGCAGTATTTT
TRBJ1-5,few,16,TRBV2,.,CASSEDGEGGNQPQHF,TGTGCCAGCAGTGAAGACGGAGAAGGGGGCAATCAGCCCCAGCATTTT
TRBJ2-2,few,14,TRBV2,.,CASSGLANTGELFF,TGTGCCAGCAGTGGGCTAGCGAACACCGGGGAGCTGTTTTTT
TRBJ2-7,few,13,TRBV29-1,TRBD1,CSVGRDRAYEQYF,TGCAGCGTTGGCCGGGACAGGGCCTACGAGCAGTACTTC
TRBJ1-1,.,14,TRBV18,.,CASSRSSGDTEAFF,TGTGCCAGCTCAAGGAGTTCAGGGGACACTGAAGCTTTCTTT
TRBJ1-4,.,17,TRBV28,TRBD1,CASSSQGAGGTNEKLFF,TGTGCCAGCAGTTCTCAAGGAGCAGGGGGAACTAATGAAAAACTGTTTTTT
TRBJ2-7,.,16,TRBV27,TRBD2,CASIGSGGSPPYKQYF,TGTGCCAGCATTGGTAGCGGGGGGTCTCCTCCATACAAGCAGTACTTC
TRBJ2-3,few,16,TRBV9,.,CASSGGGGGRGDTQYF,TGTGCCAGCAGCGGCGGAGGCGGGGGCAGGGGAGATACGCAGTATTTT
TRBJ2-1,.,16,TRBV29-1,.,CSVEDPTGSANNEQFF,TGCAGCGTTGAAGATCCCACGGGGTCGGCTAACAATGAGCAGTTCTTC
TRBJ2-7,.,12,TRBV30,.,CAWSSLSYEQYF,TGTGCCTGGAGTTCCCTCTCCTACGAGCAGTACTTC
TRBJ1-5,few,17,TRBV6-1,.,CASSDRTAFSVNQPQHF,TGTGCCAGCAGTGACAGGACAGCATTCTCCGTCAATCAGCCCCAGCATTTT
TRBJ2-5,.,18,TRBV1,.,CTSSQGTPRGKGQETQYF,TGCACCAGCAGCCAAGGAACCCCGAGGGGGAAGGGCCAAGAGACCCAGTACTTC
TRBJ2-1,few,15,TRBV5-1,TRBD2,CASSASLAGYNEQFF,TGCGCCAGCAGCGCTAGCCTAGCGGGCTACAATGAGCAGTTCTTC
TRBJ2-3,many,13,TRBV7-3,TRBD1,CASSSEGADTQYF,TGTGCCAGCAGCTCCGAGGGGGCGGATACGCAGTATTTT
TRBJ2-7,.,17,TRBV28,TRBD2,CASSPGAPGGWVYEQYF,TGTGCCAGCAGTCCCGGGGCCCCGGGGGGATGGGTCTACGAGCAGTACTTC
TRBJ1-1,.,13,TRBV7-8,TRBD1,CASSLGTGGEAFF,TGTGCCAGCAGCCTCGGGACAGGGGGTGAAGCTTTCTTT
TRBJ1-5,.,15,TRBV29-1,.,CSVEPLVRSNQPQHF,TGCAGCGTTGAACCCCTTGTCCGTAGCAATCAGCCCCAGCATTTT
TRBJ1-1,few,15,TRBV28,.,CASSLDRMGNTEAFF,TGTGCCAGCAGTTTAGACAGGATGGGGAACACTGAAGCTTTCTTT
TRBJ2-3,.,17,TRBV19,.,CASSIDMWAGITDTQYF,TGTGCCAGTAGTATAGATATGTGGGCGGGGATCACAGATACGCAGTATTTT
TRBJ2-5,few,17,TRBV6-7,.,CASSYSKVAGTGETQYF,TGTGCCAGCAGTTACTCGAAAGTTGCGGGGACGGGGGAGACCCAGTACTTC
TRBJ2-5,.,14,TRBV10-1,TRBD2,CARWESSGQETQYF,TGCGCCAGGTGGGAGTCTAGCGGCCAAGAGACCCAGTACTTC
TRBJ2-7,few,12,TRBV10-3,.,CAIRDRRAEQYF,TGTGCCATCAGGGACAGAAGGGCCGAGCAGTACTTC
TRBJ2-7,few,18,TRBV27,.,CASSFSPQSTGPRDEQYF,TGTGCCAGCAGTTTCTCCCCTCAGTCGACAGGCCCGCGGGACGAGCAGTACTTC
TRBJ2-1,few,13,TRBV5-1,.,CASREGGLGEQFF,TGCGCCAGCAGGGAGGGGGGGCTCGGTGAGCAGTTCTTC
TRBJ2-3,few,11,TRBV30,.,CAWSGSDTQYF,TGTGCCTGGTCGGGTTCAGATACGCAGTATTTT
TRBJ2-1,once,12,TRBV29-1,TRBD1,CSGGTGYNEQFF,TGCAGCGGGGGGACAGGGTACAATGAGCAGTTCTTC
TRBJ2-3,.,15,TRBV7-3,TRBD2,CASREGLAGVGRQYF,TGTGCCAGCAGAGAGGGACTAGCGGGAGTAGGAAGGCAGTATTTT
TRBJ1-5,.,14,TRBV6-5,.,CASSYLRGDQPQHF,TGTGCCAGCAGTTACCTCCGGGGGGATCAGCCCCAGCATTTT
TRBJ2-7,.,15,TRBV6-5,TRBD1,CASRPDRGLRYEQYF,TGTGCCAGCAGACCGGACAGGGGGCTTAGGTACGAGCAGTACTTC
TRBJ2-7,.,15,TRBV25-1,TRBD2,CASSKGRVIGYEQYF,TGTGCCAGCAGTAAAGGGAGGGTTATAGGCTACGAGCAGTACTTC
TRBJ2-7,.,14,TRBV6-1,.,CASSAGFSSYEQYF,TGTGCCAGCAGTGCGGGGTTTAGCTCCTACGAGCAGTACTTC
TRBJ1-6,.,15,TRBV28,.,CASSLGGGLFSPLHF,TGTGCCAGCAGTTTAGGCGGGGGGCTATTCTCACCCCTCCACTTT
TRBJ1-2,few,13,TRBV7-9,.,CASSLGQRYGYTF,TGTGCCAGCAGCTTAGGACAGAGATATGGCTACACCTTC
TRBJ2-7,.,14,TRBV7-2,.,CASSLGQRHYEQYF,TGTGCCAGCAGCTTAGGGCAGAGGCACTACGAGCAGTACTTC
TRBJ1-2,few,14,TRBV7-3,TRBD1,CASSQGTDPYGYTF,TGTGCCAGCAGCCAAGGGACAGACCCCTATGGCTACACCTTC
TRBJ1-5,.,15,TRBV28,.,CASSNNRGVVEPQHF,TGTGCCAGCAGTAACAACCGGGGGGTTGTGGAGCCCCAGCATTTT
TRBJ2-1,.,15,TRBV28,TRBD2,CASSVWTSGRNEQFF,TGTGCCAGCAGCGTTTGGACTAGCGGGAGAAATGAGCAGTTCTTC
TRBJ2-3,.,15,TRBV4-3,.,CASSQGTPNTDTQYF,TGCGCCAGCAGCCAAGGGACTCCAAACACAGATACGCAGTATTTT
TRBJ2-1,.,11,TRBV30,TRBD1,CAWRGGDRDFF,TGTGCCTGGAGGGGGGGGGACAGGGATTTCTTC
TRBJ2-3,.,16,TRBV9,.,CASSAPGGPLGDTQYF,TGTGCCAGCAGCGCACCGGGGGGCCCATTGGGGGATACGCAGTATTTT
TRBJ2-2,.,13,TRBV5-6,.,CASSAINTGELFF,TGTGCCAGCAGCGCGATTAACACCGGGGAGCTGTTTTTT
TRBJ1-1,.,13,TRBV2,.,CASSRGGNTEAFF,TGTGCCAGCAGCCGAGGGGGTAACACTGAAGCTTTCTTT
TRBJ2-7,few,13,TRBV18,TRBD2,CASSPRAGVAQYF,TGTGCCAGCTCACCAAGAGCGGGAGTGGCGCAGTACTTC
TRBJ1-2,.,13,TRBV2,.,CASSPTATYGYTF,TGTGCCAGCAGTCCGACCGCGACTTATGGCTACACCTTC
TRBJ1-2,few,17,TRBV2,.,CASNSFSGGIRSYGYTF,TGTGCCAGCAATAGTTTCTCCGGGGGGATTAGGAGCTATGGCTACACCTTC
TRBJ1-2,.,15,TRBV4-1,.,CASSQDGSLTGGYTF,TGCGCCAGCAGCCAAGACGGGTCCCTCACGGGTGGCTACACCTTC
TRBJ2-5,few,15,TRBV28,TRBD2,CASRSGGLIHETQYF,TGTGCCAGCAGGTCGGGGGGACTAATTCACGAGACCCAGTACTTC
TRBJ2-7,.,14,TRBV9,.,CASSVEVETGEQYF,TGTGCCAGCAGCGTAGAAGTGGAAACGGGGGAGCAGTACTTC
TRBJ2-7,few,16,TRBV10-1,TRBD1,CASRDTGTGCRNEQYF,TGCGCCAGCAGGGATACCGGGACAGGGTGTAGGAACGAGCAGTACTTC
TRBJ1-1,.,14,TRBV28,.,CASTTPGQNTEAFF,TGTGCCAGCACCACTCCAGGGCAGAACACTGAAGCTTTCTTT
TRBJ2-7,.,14,TRBV18,.,CASSPRGKGYEQYF,TGTGCCAGCTCACCAAGGGGAAAGGGTTACGAGCAGTACTTC
TRBJ1-5,few,12,TRBV30,.,CAWSRGVQPQHF,TGTGCCTGGAGTCGGGGGGTTCAGCCCCAGCATTTT